Sequencing of this T cell receptor beta chain was carried out in a study of vaccination and CD4 T cells after COVID-19. In the study overall: Overlapping peptides of the spike proteins of SARS-CoV-2, HCoV-NL63, HCoV-OC43 and HCoV-229E were used for cell stimulation.

Study conclusions and caveats: Convalescent patients had a median around 90% of post-vaccine SARS-CoV-2-reactive clones that were detected only after vaccination, not before it.

An Oncomine TCR Beta short-read assay was used to sequence the DNA from cultured CD4+ T cells. TCRdb ran MiXCR on the PCR reads and lists one entry per CDR3 protein. The sample holds 15,000 to 20,000 distinct CDR3 sequences, around 40% seen once. On this clonotype itself: Its antigen remains unknown.

Treatment defined: roughly 10-day PBMC culture with coronavirus spike peptide pools or control peptides (ViraFEST assay). The ViraFEST method relied on peptide pools to expand antigen-specific T cells, followed by TCR sequencing. The positive PCR dates, which preceded the US Alpha, Beta and Delta variants, fell between March and December 2020. The CDR3 length is 16 residues. V gave up 0 bases and J gave up 3 bases, with 16 bases separating them. From germline, CDR1 is SGHRS and CDR2 YFSETQ. This specimen was CD4+ T cells from blood, cultured in vitro, taken before SARS-CoV-2 vaccination. The chain has TRBV5-1 and TRBJ2-7; tentatively, D is TRBD2 (5 bases). The clonotype comes from a human donor who had recovered from COVID-19. The CDR3 reads CASSLERPAEGYEQYF. The DNA of the CDR3 is TGCGCCAGCAGCTTGGAAAGGCCAGCCGAGGGCTACGAGCAGTACTTC.